A single sample is the source of the 30 T cell receptor beta chains below, sequenced in a study of blood T cell repertoires in COVID-19. The table came from immunoSEQ multiplex PCR; TCRdb's copy has only in-frame clones and leaves some out. The data contain about 240,000 clones, about 88% of them singletons. What was sequenced was peripheral blood. These receptors were taken from a woman in her forties who had recovered from COVID-19.

Details on this clone: Given a much more abundant clone one base away, this may be a read error. This same CDR3 is encoded by further DNA sequences in the sample. V and J are TRBV24-1 and TRBJ1-1; TRBD1 aligns across 10 bases. The V gene end was trimmed by 9 bases and the J gene end by 1 base; junction bases not matched to a gene: 1. The length of the CDR3 is 13 residues. The germline gives CDR1 KGHDR, CDR2 SFDVKD. The CDR3 region is CATRDRGNTEAFF. As DNA, the CDR3 is TGTGCCACCCGGGACAGGGGGAACACTGAAGCTTTCTTT.

This chain joins TRBV11-3 and TRBJ2-1, with TRBD2 matching over 15 bases. The CDR3 contains 19 residues. CDR1 and CDR2 (germline): SGHNT, YENEEA. V shed 0 bases and J 7 bases; nucleotides not matched to a gene: 10. The CDR3 nucleotides read TGTGCCAGCAGCTTAGATACGGGACTAGCGGGAGGACTGGGTAATGAGCAGTTCTTC. Residues: CASSLDTGLAGGLGNEQFF.

The V call is TRBV7-2, the J call TRBJ2-7; D is undetermined. The germline V and J ends were trimmed by 4 bases and 2 bases, with 12 bases remaining between them. The CDR3 loop spans 14 amino acids. Germline assignment: CDR1 SGHTA and CDR2 FQGNSA. The CDR3, as DNA: TGTGCCAGCAGCTCCCCCCGACAAGCCTACGAGCAGTACTTC. Translation gives CASSSPRQAYEQYF.

V and J are TRBV10-3 and TRBJ2-7, with 7 bases that match TRBD1. CDR3 length: 14 residues. The V gene's germline CDR1 is ENHRY and CDR2 SYGVKD. The junction had 14 bases not matched to a gene; V was cut back by 6 bases and J by 9 bases. CDR3 coding DNA: TGTGCCATCAGAACCGGGACAGATTTTACGAGGCAGTACTTC. Translated: CAIRTGTDFTRQYF.

This chain links TRBV9 with TRBJ1-4, with D possibly TRBD1 on 6 matching bases. V lost 3 bases, J lost 7 bases, and 19 bases lay in between. Germline CDR1 SGDLS, CDR2 YYNGEE. This CDR3 contains 16 residues. CDR3 region: CASSAGIRGLSEKLFF. CDR3 coding DNA: TGTGCCAGCAGCGCCGGAATCAGGGGTTTGAGTGAAAAACTGTTTTTT.

The chain combines TRBV10-1 with TRBJ2-2; TRBD2 aligns across 15 bases. Germline CDR1 reads WNHNN; CDR2 reads SYGVQD (reference sequence). The CDR3 sequence is 17 residues long. The V segment lost 6 bases and the J segment 4 bases; nucleotides outside the gene matches: 6. In DNA form, the CDR3 reads TGCGCCAGCAGCCGGACTAGCGGGAGGGGATCCACCGGGGAGCTGTTTTTT. Translation gives CASSRTSGRGSTGELFF.

This chain links TRBV18 with TRBJ2-3; 10 nucleotides match TRBD2. In germline, CDR1 is KGHSH, CDR2 LQKENI. Trimming at V came to 1 base and at J to 0 bases, leaving 7 bases not matched to a gene. The CDR3 has 18 residues. The CDR3 nucleotides are TGTGCCAGCTCACCACTACCGGGACTAGCGACTAGCACAGATACGCAGTATTTT. Its translation is CASSPLPGLATSTDTQYF.

The V call is TRBV5-1, the J call TRBJ2-6; TRBD1 aligns across 7 bases. J lost 4 bases, V lost 4 bases, and 8 bases had no gene match. CDR1 is SGHRS, CDR2 YFSETQ, per germline. The CDR3 is 16 amino acids. The CDR3 coding sequence is TGCGCCAGCAGCCCCAAGACAGGGTCCGGGGCCAACGTCCTGACTTTC. Translation gives CASSPKTGSGANVLTF. The full variable domain, in which reference TRBV5-1 and TRBJ2-6 provide the parts outside the CDR3, is KAGVTQTPRYLIKTRGQQVTLSCSPISGHRSVSWYQQTPGQGLQFLFEYFSETQRNKGNFPGRFSGRQFSNSRSEMNVSTLELGDSALYLCASSPKTGSGANVLTFGAGSRLTVL.

V usage is TRBV7-2 and J usage is TRBJ1-5, with D perhaps matching TRBD1 (5 bases). The length of the CDR3 is 13 residues. V gave up 5 bases and J gave up 9 bases, with 14 bases separating them. The V gene's germline CDR1 is SGHTA and CDR2 FQGNSA. The CDR3 nucleotides read TGTGCCAGCAGCCCGGGGGGGGTTCCGCCCCAGCATTTT. Translation: CASSPGGVPPQHF.

CDR3 residues: CATSDRGQGLAGPREQYF. CDR3 DNA: TGTGCCACCAGTGATCGGGGACAGGGGCTAGCGGGGCCTCGGGAGCAGTACTTC. The chain carries TRBV24-1 and TRBJ2-7, with D possibly matching TRBD1 (10 bases). CDR3 size: 18 residues. V was pared by 3 bases and J by 7 bases, with 27 bases between. CDR1 KGHDR and CDR2 SFDVKD come from the germline V gene.

The chain has TRBV2 and TRBJ1-1; possibly TRBD1 for D (5 bases). Germline V gene data show CDR1 as SNHLY and CDR2 as FYNNEI. The V and J ends lost 2 bases and 5 bases respectively, with 18 bases between them. This CDR3 is 16 amino acids long. In DNA, the CDR3 is TGTGCCAGCAGTGAATCCCGGCCAGCCCGGGGGACTGAAGCTTTCTTT. It translates to CASSESRPARGTEAFF. The complete variable domain, with remaining parts taken from reference TRBV2 and TRBJ1-1, reads EPEVTQTPSHQVTQMGQEVILRCVPISNHLYFYWYRQILGQKVEFLVSFYNNEISEKSEIFDDQFSVERPDGSNFTLKIRSTKLEDSAMYFCASSESRPARGTEAFFGQGTRLTVV.

The sample holds a few counts of this clone. The chain is built from TRBV27 and TRBJ1-2, with D possibly being TRBD1 (5 bases). V shed 5 bases and J shed 3 bases, with 16 bases lying between them. The CDR3 is 15 residues long. The germline gives CDR1 MNHEY, CDR2 SMNVEV (reference sequence). CDR3 nucleotides: TGTGCCAGCAGTCCCGGGGGGGTTTTGGACTATGGCTACACCTTC. Protein sequence: CASSPGGVLDYGYTF.

J is TRBJ2-1 and V is TRBV19; 7 bases are shared with TRBD2. This CDR3 spans 15 amino acids. The V segment lost 2 bases and the J segment 3 bases; nucleotides outside the gene matches: 4. Germline CDR1 is LNHDA and CDR2 is SQIVND (reference sequence). CDR3 region: CASSISLAVYNEQFF. The CDR3 nucleotides are TGTGCCAGTAGTATAAGCCTAGCGGTCTACAATGAGCAGTTCTTC. Full variable domain (remainder filled in from reference TRBV19 and TRBJ2-1): DGGITQSPKYLFRKEGQNVTLSCEQNLNHDAMYWYRQDPGQGLRLIYYSQIVNDFQKGDIAEGYSVSREKKESFPLTVTSAQKNPTAFYLCASSISLAVYNEQFFGPGTRLTVL.

The chain is built from TRBV19 and TRBJ2-2, with 7 bases aligning to TRBD2. This CDR3 comprises 15 residues. Trimming at V came to 3 bases and at J to 1 base, leaving 2 bases not matched to a gene. In germline, CDR1 is LNHDA, CDR2 SQIVND (reference sequence). The CDR3 region is CASSMAGVNTGELFF. The CDR3 nucleotides are TGTGCCAGTAGTATGGCGGGGGTGAACACCGGGGAGCTGTTTTTT.

V usage is TRBV25-1 and J usage is TRBJ2-1; tentative D call: TRBD2 (6 bases). CDR1 and CDR2 from the germline V gene are MGHDK and SYGVNS. This CDR3 region has 13 residues. The V end lost 5 bases, the J end lost 6 bases, and 11 bases lay between the germline ends. The CDR3 loop is CASSPTRGNEQFF. The CDR3 DNA reads as TGTGCCAGCAGTCCGACTAGGGGCAATGAGCAGTTCTTC.

V and J are TRBV9 and TRBJ1-2, with TRBD1 matching 7 bases. V lost 4 bases, J lost 3 bases, and 3 bases stayed unmatched. The CDR3 runs 13 residues. CDR1 is SGDLS, CDR2 YYNGEE, per germline. CDR3: CASSPTGYYGYTF. The CDR3 nucleotides read TGTGCCAGCAGCCCGACAGGGTACTATGGCTACACCTTC.

The J gene is TRBJ1-2, the V gene TRBV3-1 (or the pseudogene TRBV3-2); 10 positions agree with TRBD1. The CDR3 contains 14 residues. V gave up 4 bases and J gave up 6 bases; unmatched junction bases: 5. Germline CDR1 and CDR2: LGHDT and YNNKEL (reference sequence). CDR3 nucleotide sequence: TGTGCCAGCAGCCGACAGGGGGCGGTGGATGGCTACACCTTC. Translated, it gives CASSRQGAVDGYTF.

Concerning this clone itself: Distinct nucleotide sequences in the sample also encode this CDR3. The chain is built from TRBV5-1 and TRBJ1-1, with 9 nucleotides matching TRBD1. The CDR3 loop spans 15 amino acids. The V segment lost 4 bases and the J segment 0 bases; nucleotides outside the gene matches: 4. In germline, CDR1 is SGHRS, CDR2 YFSETQ. The CDR3 spells CASSLGQGLNTEAFF. In DNA form, the CDR3 reads TGCGCCAGCAGCCTAGGACAGGGGCTGAACACTGAAGCTTTCTTT.

The V gene is TRBV5-1, the J gene TRBJ2-1; possibly TRBD1 for D (6 bases). Trimming left V 4 bases short and J 5 bases short, with 16 bases between. Germline V gene data show CDR1 as SGHRS and CDR2 as YFSETQ. The CDR3 totals 15 residues. CDR3 sequence reads: CASSPAGGRHNEQFF. The CDR3 coding sequence is TGCGCCAGCAGCCCAGCTGGGGGCCGGCACAATGAGCAGTTCTTC.

This sequence joins TRBV6-2 or TRBV6-3 and TRBJ2-5, with TRBD2 matching over 13 bases. Germline V gene sequence: CDR1 MNHEY, CDR2 SVGEGT. The CDR3 length is 19 residues. Trimming at V came to 2 bases and at J to 7 bases, leaving 16 bases not matched to a gene. The DNA of the CDR3 is TGTGCCAGCAGTTACCCCCCCACTAGCGGGAGGGGGGCAAGCGTGACCCAGTACTTC. Translation: CASSYPPTSGRGASVTQYF.

The J gene is TRBJ2-7, the V gene TRBV27; 7 bases map to TRBD1. With 5 bases clipped from V and 6 bases from J, the junction kept 13 bases outside the gene matches. In germline, CDR1 is MNHEY, CDR2 SMNVEV (reference sequence). This CDR3 has 15 residues. The CDR3 coding sequence is TGTGCCAGCAGTGGCCGACAGGGCAGGGTTGGCGAGCAGTACTTC. Protein: CASSGRQGRVGEQYF.

In nucleotides, the CDR3 is TGCGCCGCCCGGGGGGAGCCTGGAAACACCATATATTTT. This sequence encodes CAARGEPGNTIYF. The genes are TRBV10-1 and TRBJ1-3, with a weak D call TRBD1 (5 bases). V was cut by 11 bases and J by 2 bases, with 13 bases left in between. Germline V gene data show CDR1 as WNHNN and CDR2 as SYGVQD (reference sequence). This CDR3 comprises 13 residues.

V gene TRBV7-3 combines with J gene TRBJ2-1, with D tentatively TRBD1 (6 bases). CDR3 size: 16 residues. Trimming removed 5 bases from V and 6 bases from J, with 20 bases in between. Per the germline V gene, CDR1 is SGHTA and CDR2 is FQGTGA. CDR3: CASSPGDPRGGNEQFF. CDR3 sequence (DNA): TGTGCCAGCAGCCCCGGGGACCCCAGGGGTGGCAATGAGCAGTTCTTC.

V usage is TRBV30 and J usage is TRBJ2-2; D not resolved. Trimming took 2 bases from V and 0 from J, leaving 4 bases between them. Germline CDR1 and CDR2: GTSNPN and SVGIG (reference sequence). The CDR3 runs 13 residues. CDR3 residues: CAWSPTNTGELFF. In DNA form, the CDR3 reads TGTGCCTGGAGTCCCACGAACACCGGGGAGCTGTTTTTT.

This clone was detected only a few times. The V and J genes are TRBV6-5 and TRBJ2-7; 8 bases match TRBD2. The CDR3 extends over 15 amino acids. Germline values: CDR1 MNHEY, CDR2 SVGAGI. The V segment lost 4 bases and the J segment 6 bases; nucleotides outside the gene matches: 11. The CDR3, as DNA: TGTGCCAGCAGTTCTCCGGGACTAGATTTGGGCGAGCAGTACGTC. It encodes CASSSPGLDLGEQYV.

This chain connects TRBV19 to TRBJ1-1; D not certain. CDR3 length equals 13 residues. Per germline, CDR1 LNHDA and CDR2 SQIVND (reference sequence). Trimming took off 7 bases at V and 6 bases at J, with 15 bases between the two ends. The DNA for the CDR3 is TGTGCCAGTACCCTAACACTAGACGCTGAAGCTTTCTTT. Its translation is CASTLTLDAEAFF.

The CDR3 DNA reads as TGTGCCAGCAGCCGACGTGCCCCCAGCACCGGGGAGCTGTTTTTT. It is translated as CASSRRAPSTGELFF. The chain has TRBV7-8 and TRBJ2-2; D is undetermined. The CDR3 consists of 15 residues. CDR1 is SGHVS, CDR2 FQNEAQ, per germline. V shed 5 bases and J shed 4 bases, with 14 bases lying between them.

The chain is built from TRBV27 and TRBJ1-1; a possible D gene is TRBD1 (5 bases). CDR1 is MNHEY, CDR2 SMNVEV, per germline (reference sequence). The ends were cut back, 3 bases at V and 4 bases at J, with 15 bases in the middle. This CDR3 region has 15 residues. The CDR3 coding sequence is TGTGCCAGCAGTTTCGCGGGGTGGGGGACCACTGAAGCTTTCTTT. This sequence encodes CASSFAGWGTTEAFF.

With regard to this clone: Other DNA sequences in the same sample also yield this CDR3. CDR3 in DNA: TGTGCCAGTAGTATGGGAGGGGGCACCGGGGAGCTGTTTTTT. Translated: CASSMGGGTGELFF. The J gene is TRBJ2-2, the V gene TRBV19, with D possibly matching TRBD2 (7 bases). Germline V gives CDR1 LNHDA, CDR2 SQIVND (reference sequence). The germline V and J ends were trimmed by 3 bases and 4 bases, with 9 bases remaining between them. The CDR3 consists of 14 residues.

In this sample, this clone turned up a few times. J is TRBJ2-3 and V is TRBV6-2 or TRBV6-3, with D hard to call. The CDR3 consists of 11 residues. The V end lost 3 bases, the J end lost 6 bases, and 4 bases lay between the germline ends. The germline CDR1 and CDR2 sequences are MNHEY and SVGEGT. The CDR3 DNA is TGTGCCAGCAGTTATGCGGATACGCAGTATTTT. This gives the protein CASSYADTQYF.